Sequencing of this TCR beta chain was carried out in a study of shared clonotypes between healthy human individuals. Overall study: Each donor had three CD4 naive, three CD4 memory, two CD8 naive and one CD8 memory plate. General study results and limits: The small donor group covered limited genetic and exposure diversity.

Germline loops: CDR1 MGHRA, CDR2 YSYEKL. V lost 1 base and J lost 8, with 6 bases in between. The CDR3 runs to 12 residues. Sequencing was performed with immunoSEQ multiplex PCR; in TCRdb, only in-frame clones are kept and a portion is missing. The repertoire has hundreds of thousands of clones, roughly 97% of them found once; the top ten carry approximately 0.057%. This clone was counted once. What it recognizes is unknown. All of the donors resided in Nashville, Tennessee, and each was a Caucasian adult. The chain joins TRBV4-1 to TRBJ2-1; D is uncertain. The sample comprised naive CD4+ T cells sorted from blood. Documented subset: CD45RA+ positively selected. The TCR comes from a woman under 40 in good health. In nucleotides, the CDR3 is TGCGCCAGCAGCCAAGTCACGGATGAGCAGTTCTTC. Translating it yields CASSQVTDEQFF.